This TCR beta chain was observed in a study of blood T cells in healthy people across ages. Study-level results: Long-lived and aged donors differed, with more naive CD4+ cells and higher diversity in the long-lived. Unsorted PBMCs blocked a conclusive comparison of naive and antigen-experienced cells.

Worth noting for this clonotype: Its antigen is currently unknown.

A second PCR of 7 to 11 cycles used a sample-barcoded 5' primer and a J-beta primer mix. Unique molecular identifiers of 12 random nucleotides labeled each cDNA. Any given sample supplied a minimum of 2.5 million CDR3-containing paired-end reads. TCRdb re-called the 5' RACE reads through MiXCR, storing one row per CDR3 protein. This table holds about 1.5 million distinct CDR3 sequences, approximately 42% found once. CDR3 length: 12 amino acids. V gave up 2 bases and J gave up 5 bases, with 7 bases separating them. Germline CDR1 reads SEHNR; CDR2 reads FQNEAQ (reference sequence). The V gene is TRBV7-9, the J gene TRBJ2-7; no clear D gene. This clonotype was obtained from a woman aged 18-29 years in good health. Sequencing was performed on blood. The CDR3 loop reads CASSLPDHEQYF. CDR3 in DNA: TGTGCCAGCAGCTTACCCGATCACGAGCAGTACTTC.